A single sample gave rise to the 23 T cell receptor beta chains below, sequenced in a study of cytotoxic CD8 clonotypes in ibrutinib-treated CLL. Using immunoSEQ multiplex PCR, the repertoire was profiled, and TCRdb retains in-frame clones only, with some absent. In the table there are roughly 150,000 clones, around 84% of which are singletons. This specimen consisted of PBMCs, obtained after 12 months of ibrutinib treatment. The receptor source for this set is a human donor with chronic lymphocytic leukemia.

The gene calls are TRBV5-1 and TRBJ2-5; D is perhaps TRBD2 (7 bases). Trimming took off 2 bases at V and 5 bases at J, with 22 bases between the two ends. This CDR3 region has 17 residues. Germline assignment: CDR1 SGHRS and CDR2 YFSETQ. The CDR3 spells CASSFAGAPGIGETQYF. CDR3 nucleotides: TGCGCCAGCAGCTTCGCGGGGGCGCCGGGTATCGGGGAGACCCAGTACTTC.

CDR3 nucleotides: TGTGCCAGCAGTTTAGCTACTAGCGGGAGGGATACGCAGTATTTT. Its protein is CASSLATSGRDTQYF. This chain connects TRBV28 to TRBJ2-3; 12 bases align to TRBD2. The CDR3 loop spans 15 amino acids. The trim removed 2 bases at V and 6 bases at J, leaving 3 bases unmatched. Per germline, CDR1 MDHEN and CDR2 SYDVKM.

Here the CDR3 reads CASSLQGLNTEAFF. The CDR3 region has the DNA TGTGCCAGCAGCCTACAGGGCCTAAACACTGAAGCTTTCTTT. The V call is TRBV28, the J call TRBJ1-1; a possible D gene is TRBD1 (6 bases). Trimming removed 6 bases at V and 2 bases at J, with 13 bases between. The CDR3 is 14 amino acids. Germline lookup yields CDR1 MDHEN and CDR2 SYDVKM.

The chain uses TRBV9 and TRBJ1-2; D gene unclear. The CDR3 runs 14 residues. Germline V gene sequence: CDR1 SGDLS, CDR2 YYNGEE. V was pared by 4 bases and J by 0 bases, with 10 bases between. The CDR3 DNA reads as TGTGCCAGCAGCCCGAGTGGCACTAACTATGGCTACACCTTC. It translates to CASSPSGTNYGYTF.

This clone came up once. The rearrangement uses TRBV28 and TRBJ1-1; 11 bases match TRBD1. There are 15 residues in the CDR3. V was pared by 7 bases and J by 5 bases, with 9 bases of the junction left unmatched. Germline lookup yields CDR1 MDHEN and CDR2 SYDVKM. CDR3 DNA sequence: TGTGCCAGCACCCGGACAGGGGGCGGCGATACTGAAGCTTTCTTT. Protein product: CASTRTGGGDTEAFF.

The chain recombines TRBV14 with TRBJ2-1; D remains ambiguous. The germline CDR1 and CDR2 sequences are SGHDN and FVKESK. V was pared by 2 bases and J by 4 bases, with 12 bases between. The CDR3 is made up of 15 amino acids. The CDR3 DNA reads as TGTGCCAGCAGCCAACTACTCTCATTATACAATGAGCAGTTCTTC. Its protein product is CASSQLLSLYNEQFF. The full variable domain, with the rest looked up from reference TRBV14 and TRBJ2-1, is EAGVTQFPSHSVIEKGQTVTLRCDPISGHDNLYWYRRVMGKEIKFLLHFVKESKQDESGMPNNRFLAERTGGTYSTLKVQPAELEDSGVYFCASSQLLSLYNEQFFGPGTRLTVL.

The chain's CDR3 is CASSPPGVSYEQYF. The DNA of the CDR3 is TGTGCCAGCTCACCACCGGGGGTATCCTACGAGCAGTACTTC. The J gene is TRBJ2-7, the V gene TRBV18; TRBD1 or TRBD2 may be the D gene (5 bases each). Germline V gene lookup returns CDR1 KGHSH and CDR2 LQKENI. V gave up 0 bases and J gave up 1 base, with 7 bases separating them. CDR3 length equals 14 residues.

The chain links TRBV6-5 to TRBJ1-6, with 8 bases identical to TRBD1. The CDR3 has 14 amino acids. V was pared by 5 bases and J by 6 bases, with 3 bases of the junction left unmatched. Germline V gene data show CDR1 as MNHEY and CDR2 as SVGAGI. Here the CDR3 reads CASSRTGINSPLHF. In DNA, the CDR3 is TGTGCCAGCAGTCGGACAGGGATTAATTCACCCCTCCACTTT.

This clone was seen more than once but under ten times. In the same sample, other DNA sequences code for this CDR3. This chain links TRBV20-1 with TRBJ1-1; D is unclear. V shed 1 base and J shed 2 bases, with 2 bases lying between them. The CDR3 has 11 amino acids. CDR1 is DFQATT, CDR2 SNEGSKA, per germline (reference sequence). The CDR3 loop is CSARGNTEAFF. In DNA form, the CDR3 reads TGCAGTGCTAGAGGCAACACTGAAGCTTTCTTT.

The chain joins TRBV12-5 to TRBJ1-2, with TRBD1 matching over 8 bases. V lost 0 bases, J lost 8 bases, and 5 bases stayed unmatched. The CDR3 spans 14 residues. The V gene's germline CDR1 is LGHNT and CDR2 FRNRAP. This CDR3 is CASGLVDRAAGYTF. The CDR3 nucleotides read TGTGCTAGTGGTTTGGTGGACAGGGCGGCCGGCTACACCTTC.

This clone was counted many times. The gene calls are TRBV2 and TRBJ1-2; maybe TRBD1 (5 bases). There are 14 residues in the CDR3. Germline V gene sequence: CDR1 SNHLY, CDR2 FYNNEI. With 8 bases removed from V and 2 bases from J, the gap between germline ends came to 15 bases. This chain's CDR3 is CASRPQKGNYGYTF. The CDR3 DNA reads TGTGCCAGCCGGCCCCAAAAGGGGAACTATGGCTACACCTTC.

This clone has just one count. V and J are TRBV19 and TRBJ2-5; the match to TRBD2 covers 10 bases. Germline trimming cut 5 bases from V and 4 bases from J; bases unmatched to any gene: 7. CDR1 and CDR2 (germline): LNHDA, SQIVND (reference sequence). This CDR3 spans 15 amino acids. The CDR3 sequence is CASSHTTSGVETQYF. The CDR3 nucleotides are TGTGCCAGTAGTCACACTACTAGCGGGGTAGAGACCCAGTACTTC. The full variable domain, with the rest looked up from reference TRBV19 and TRBJ2-5, is DGGITQSPKYLFRKEGQNVTLSCEQNLNHDAMYWYRQDPGQGLRLIYYSQIVNDFQKGDIAEGYSVSREKKESFPLTVTSAQKNPTAFYLCASSHTTSGVETQYFGPGTRLLVL.

The V call is TRBV18, the J call TRBJ2-5, with D possibly being TRBD1 (5 bases). CDR1 and CDR2 (germline): KGHSH, LQKENI. The CDR3 is made up of 14 amino acids. Trimming pared 5 bases from V and 3 bases from J, leaving 13 bases between. CDR3 amino acids: CASSARQLEETQYF. Here the CDR3 DNA reads TGTGCCAGCTCAGCCAGACAGCTAGAAGAGACCCAGTACTTC.

V gene TRBV5-1 combines with J gene TRBJ2-7; no reliable D call. This CDR3 has 14 amino acids. The V and J ends lost 4 bases and 1 base respectively, with 12 bases between them. Germline CDR1 and CDR2: SGHRS and YFSETQ. For the CDR3, the DNA is TGCGCCAGCAGCCCTACATTCAGATCCTACGAGCAGTACTTC. This codes for CASSPTFRSYEQYF. The whole variable domain, filled in from reference TRBV5-1 and TRBJ2-7, reads KAGVTQTPRYLIKTRGQQVTLSCSPISGHRSVSWYQQTPGQGLQFLFEYFSETQRNKGNFPGRFSGRQFSNSRSEMNVSTLELGDSALYLCASSPTFRSYEQYFGPGTRLTVT.

This chain connects TRBV7-9 to TRBJ2-6, with D maybe TRBD2 (5 bases). Germline V lookup: CDR1 SEHNR, CDR2 FQNEAQ (reference sequence). The CDR3 totals 16 residues. The V and J ends lost 5 bases and 0 bases respectively, with 11 bases between them. The CDR3 DNA reads TGTGCCAGCAGCCCCTACACTAGCTCTGGGGCCAACGTCCTGACTTTC. Amino acids: CASSPYTSSGANVLTF.

CDR3 sequence: CAISVGAGGPGEQFF. CDR3 DNA: TGTGCCATCAGTGTCGGAGCGGGGGGGCCGGGTGAGCAGTTCTTC. J is TRBJ2-1 and V is TRBV10-3, with 10 bases identical to TRBD2. The CDR3 has 15 residues. Per the germline V gene, CDR1 is ENHRY and CDR2 is SYGVKD. Trimming took 4 bases from V and 9 from J; bases not matched to a gene: 9.

The rearrangement uses TRBV5-1 and TRBJ2-1; a weak D match, TRBD2 (6 bases). Germline CDR1 reads SGHRS; CDR2 reads YFSETQ. V was pared by 4 bases and J by 11 bases, with 13 bases between. The length of the CDR3 is 12 residues. CDR3 residues: CASSRDFEQQFF. The CDR3 coding sequence is TGCGCCAGCAGCCGGGACTTCGAACAGCAGTTCTTC.

The rearrangement links TRBV15 to TRBJ2-3; no clear D. Germline CDR1 reads LNHNV; CDR2 reads YYDKDF (reference sequence). V lost 0 bases to trimming and J lost 2 bases, with 9 bases between them. This CDR3 region has 15 residues. The DNA for the CDR3 is TGTGCCACCAGCAGAGATAAACCGATCACAGATACGCAGTATTTT. Translation gives CATSRDKPITDTQYF.

The J gene is TRBJ1-5, the V gene TRBV28; TRBD1 agrees at 7 bases. The CDR3 is 14 amino acids. CDR1 and CDR2 from the germline V gene are MDHEN and SYDVKM. J lost 4 bases, V lost 5 bases, and 5 bases had no gene match. In DNA, the CDR3 is TGTGCCAGCAGTCGGACAGGTGAAAATCAGCCCCAGCATTTT. This sequence encodes CASSRTGENQPQHF.

The chain employs TRBV5-4 and TRBJ1-2; a weak D match, TRBD1 (5 bases). V was clipped by 3 bases and J by 3 bases, with 9 bases between them. This CDR3 spans 13 amino acids. Germline V gene sequence: CDR1 SGHNT, CDR2 YYREEE (reference sequence). The CDR3 coding sequence is TGTGCCAGCAGCTACGGGACGGACTATGGCTACACCTTC. Protein product: CASSYGTDYGYTF.

The rearrangement joins TRBV5-6 to TRBJ2-7, with 8 bases that match TRBD1. This CDR3 spans 16 amino acids. The V and J ends lost 4 bases and 4 bases, in that order; junction bases with no gene match: 13. Germline-derived CDR1 and CDR2 are SGHDT and YYEEEE. The CDR3 DNA reads TGTGCCAGCAGCCCGGACCAGGACAGGGATTTTTACGAGCAGTACTTC. Amino acid sequence: CASSPDQDRDFYEQYF.

The rearrangement links TRBV6-4 to TRBJ1-2; 9 bases are shared with TRBD1. The trim removed 5 bases at V and 8 bases at J, leaving 6 bases unmatched. The CDR3 loop spans 13 amino acids. CDR1 MRHNA and CDR2 SNTAGT come from the germline V gene. The CDR3 spells CASSTGTGYGYTF. The CDR3 nucleotides read TGTGCCAGCAGTACCGGGACAGGGTACGGCTACACCTTC.

The gene calls are TRBV28 and TRBJ1-3; D is possibly TRBD1 (5 bases). This CDR3 spans 16 amino acids. The germline CDR1 and CDR2 sequences are MDHEN and SYDVKM. V was cut by 2 bases and J by 2 bases, with 13 bases left in between. The CDR3 here is CASSLDQGGPGNTIYF. Here the CDR3 DNA reads TGTGCCAGCAGTTTAGATCAGGGAGGCCCTGGAAACACCATATATTTT.